This T cell receptor (beta chain) was obtained from a study of blood T cell repertoires in COVID-19. Looking at the study overall: Samples of COVID-19 (acute and convalescent) were obtained from the United States, Italy and Spain. T cells, B-cell-depleted T cells, or PBMCs supplied cDNA or gDNA.

The germline V and J ends were trimmed by 4 bases and 4 bases, with 14 bases remaining between them. This CDR3 contains 14 residues. Germline V gives CDR1 SGHRS, CDR2 YFSETQ. Source study methods: Scientists estimated how many nucleated cells there were by amplifying reference gene primers. Measured with immunoSEQ multiplex PCR; TCRdb has only the in-frame clones, and not every one. V, J and clone size are taken as reported in that table, and D and trimming were inferred from the DNA itself. Altogether tens of thousands of clones are present, 75% to 90% being singletons, with the ten largest covering approximately 5.8%.

This receptor was obtained from a man between 60 and 75 years old with active or convalescent COVID-19. The sample consisted of peripheral blood. The chain links TRBV5-1 to TRBJ1-1; D not certain. CDR3 in amino acids: CASSPGDQSTEAFF. CDR3 DNA: TGCGCCAGCAGCCCCGGGGATCAGAGCACTGAAGCTTTCTTT.